The 7 T cell receptor beta chains below come from one sample, sequenced in a study of beta chain features in type 1 diabetes. Expressed TCRB transcripts got sequenced, as all isolated RNA was reverse transcribed. Libraries were prepared by immunoSEQ multiplex PCR; TCRdb keeps only in-frame clonotypes and omits some of them. The repertoire consists of under 90,000 clones, with approximately 32% occurring once and the leading ten covering roughly 0.44%. The sequencing input was stem cell memory CD4+ T cells from blood. Receptors originate from a woman aged 18-30 years in good health.

This clone was detected a few times. This sequence joins TRBV7-3 and TRBJ2-1; tentative D call: TRBD1 (5 bases). Germline V lookup: CDR1 SGHTA, CDR2 FQGTGA. The CDR3 runs to 13 residues. V gave up 4 bases and J gave up 10 bases, with 14 bases separating them. The DNA for the CDR3 is TGTGCCAGCAGCTCCACATGGGGCAGGGAGCAGTTCTTC. Amino acid sequence: CASSSTWGREQFF.

This sequence joins TRBV5-1 and TRBJ2-3; D ambiguous. The CDR3 spans 15 residues. Looked up from germline, CDR1 is SGHRS and CDR2 is YFSETQ. The V and J ends lost 5 bases and 0 bases respectively, with 13 bases between them. CDR3 nucleotide sequence: TGCGCCAGCAGTAGAGATTCCCCTAGCACAGATACGCAGTATTTT. Protein: CASSRDSPSTDTQYF.

This clone has a handful of counts. The chain carries TRBV7-3 and TRBJ1-4; the D gene is possibly TRBD1 (6 bases). The CDR3 extends over 16 amino acids. V lost 2 bases and J lost 5, with 15 bases in between. CDR1 and CDR2 (germline): SGHTA, FQGTGA. CDR3 region: CASSLRSGGGNEKLFF. CDR3 bases: TGTGCCAGCAGCTTACGTTCTGGGGGCGGAAATGAAAAACTGTTTTTT.

This clone showed up many times. The chain is built from TRBV7-9 and TRBJ2-7; D possibly corresponds to TRBD1 (5 bases). The CDR3 is 13 residues long. The germline V gene has CDR1 SEHNR and CDR2 FQNEAQ (reference sequence). Deletions cut 5 bases from V and 2 bases from J, with 10 bases between. The CDR3 spells CASSPGSTYEQYF. CDR3 nucleotide sequence: TGTGCCAGCAGCCCAGGGTCCACCTACGAGCAGTACTTC.

This chain joins TRBV5-5 and TRBJ1-5; perhaps TRBD1 as D (5 bases). Per the germline V gene, CDR1 is SGHKS and CDR2 is YYEKEE (reference sequence). This CDR3 is 17 amino acids long. V shed 0 bases and J shed 5 bases, with 18 bases lying between them. CDR3 in DNA: TGTGCCAGCAGCTTGGGGAGGGACTCAACGGGGGATCAGCCCCAGCATTTT. This translates into CASSLGRDSTGDQPQHF.

The genes are TRBV5-1 and TRBJ2-1; 9 nucleotides line up with TRBD2. Germline assignment: CDR1 SGHRS and CDR2 YFSETQ. V shed 0 bases, J shed 3 bases, and the junction held 7 bases outside the gene matches. The CDR3 totals 17 residues. The CDR3: CASSLAPIAGVYNEQFF. As DNA, the CDR3 is TGCGCCAGCAGCTTGGCCCCAATAGCGGGAGTCTACAATGAGCAGTTCTTC. Looking up the rest from reference TRBV5-1 and TRBJ2-1 gives the full variable domain: KAGVTQTPRYLIKTRGQQVTLSCSPISGHRSVSWYQQTPGQGLQFLFEYFSETQRNKGNFPGRFSGRQFSNSRSEMNVSTLELGDSALYLCASSLAPIAGVYNEQFFGPGTRLTVL.

The chain recombines TRBV5-4 with TRBJ2-3; TRBD2 might be the D (5 bases). The CDR3 totals 14 residues. With 6 bases removed from V and 1 base from J, the gap between germline ends came to 12 bases. The germline CDR1 and CDR2 sequences are SGHNT and YYREEE (reference sequence). The CDR3 reads CASTSRGGTDTQYF. DNA for the CDR3: TGTGCCAGCACCTCCCGGGGTGGCACAGATACGCAGTATTTT.